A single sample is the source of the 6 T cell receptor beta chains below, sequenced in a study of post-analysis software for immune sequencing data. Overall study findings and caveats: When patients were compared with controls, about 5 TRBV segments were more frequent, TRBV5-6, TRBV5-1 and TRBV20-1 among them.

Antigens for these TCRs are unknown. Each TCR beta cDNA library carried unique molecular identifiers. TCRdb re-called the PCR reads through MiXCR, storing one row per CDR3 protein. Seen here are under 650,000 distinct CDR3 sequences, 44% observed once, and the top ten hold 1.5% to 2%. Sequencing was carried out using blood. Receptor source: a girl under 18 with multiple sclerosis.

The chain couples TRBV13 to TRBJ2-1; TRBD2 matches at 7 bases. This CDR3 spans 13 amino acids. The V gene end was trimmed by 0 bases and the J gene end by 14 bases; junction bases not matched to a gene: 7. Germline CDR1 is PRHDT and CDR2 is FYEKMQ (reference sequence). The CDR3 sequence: CASSLGRERAEFF. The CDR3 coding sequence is TGTGCCAGCAGCTTAGGGCGGGAGAGGGCAGAGTTCTTC.

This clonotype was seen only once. CDR3 bases: TGCAGCGTCCAGGGAGGGGAGCAGTACTTC. Translation: CSVQGGEQYF. The gene calls are TRBV29-1 and TRBJ2-7, with 7 bases that match TRBD2. V trimming: 6 bases; J trimming: 7 bases; junction bases outside the gene matches: 3. The CDR3 is made up of 10 amino acids. Germline V gene sequence: CDR1 SQVTM, CDR2 ANQGSEA.

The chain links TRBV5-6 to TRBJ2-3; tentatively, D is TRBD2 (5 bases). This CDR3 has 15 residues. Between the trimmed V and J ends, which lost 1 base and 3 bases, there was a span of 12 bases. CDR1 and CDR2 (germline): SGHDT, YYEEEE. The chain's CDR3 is CASSLPDSNTDTQYF. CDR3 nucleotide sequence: TGTGCCAGCAGCTTGCCGGACTCAAATACAGATACGCAGTATTTT.

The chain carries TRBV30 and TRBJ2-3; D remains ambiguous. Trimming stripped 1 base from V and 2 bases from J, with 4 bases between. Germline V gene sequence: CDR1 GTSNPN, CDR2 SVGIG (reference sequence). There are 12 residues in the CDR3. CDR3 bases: TGTGCCTGGAGTGGGATCACAGATACGCAGTATTTT. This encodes CAWSGITDTQYF.

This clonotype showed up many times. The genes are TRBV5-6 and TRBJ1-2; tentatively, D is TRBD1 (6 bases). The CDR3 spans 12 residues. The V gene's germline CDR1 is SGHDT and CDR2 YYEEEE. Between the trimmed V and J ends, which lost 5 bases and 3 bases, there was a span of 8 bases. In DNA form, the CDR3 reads TGTGCCAGCAGTTCAGGGGACTATGGCTACACCTTC. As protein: CASSSGDYGYTF.

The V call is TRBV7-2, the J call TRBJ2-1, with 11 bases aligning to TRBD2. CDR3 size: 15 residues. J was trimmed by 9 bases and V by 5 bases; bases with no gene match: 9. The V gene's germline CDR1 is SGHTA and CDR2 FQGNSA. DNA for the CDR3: TGTGCCAGCAGCCAAGCTAGCGGGGGGCTGAGTGAGCAGTTCTTC. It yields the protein CASSQASGGLSEQFF.